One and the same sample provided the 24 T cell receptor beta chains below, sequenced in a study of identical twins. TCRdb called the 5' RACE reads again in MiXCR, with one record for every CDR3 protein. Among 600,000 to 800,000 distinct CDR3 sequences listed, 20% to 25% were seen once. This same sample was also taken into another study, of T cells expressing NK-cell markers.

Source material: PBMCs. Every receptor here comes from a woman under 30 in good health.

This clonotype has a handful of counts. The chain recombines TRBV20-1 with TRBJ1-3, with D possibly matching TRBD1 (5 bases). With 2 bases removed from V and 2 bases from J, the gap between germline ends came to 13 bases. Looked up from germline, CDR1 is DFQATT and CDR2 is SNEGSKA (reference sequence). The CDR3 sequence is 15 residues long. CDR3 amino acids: CSARLGGGAGNTIYF. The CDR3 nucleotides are TGCAGTGCTAGATTGGGCGGGGGAGCTGGAAACACCATATATTTT.

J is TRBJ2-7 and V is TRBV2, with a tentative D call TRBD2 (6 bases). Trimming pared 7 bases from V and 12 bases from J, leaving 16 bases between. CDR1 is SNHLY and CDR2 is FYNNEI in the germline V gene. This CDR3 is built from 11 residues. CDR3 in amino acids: CASTSRERGYF. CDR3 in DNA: TGTGCCAGCACCTCCCGGGAGAGAGGGTACTTC.

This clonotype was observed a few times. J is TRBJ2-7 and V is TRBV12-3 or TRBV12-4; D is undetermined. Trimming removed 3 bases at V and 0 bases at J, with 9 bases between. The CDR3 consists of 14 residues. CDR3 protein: CASSFGPNSYEQYF. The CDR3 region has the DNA TGTGCCAGCAGTTTCGGACCAAACTCCTACGAGCAGTACTTC.

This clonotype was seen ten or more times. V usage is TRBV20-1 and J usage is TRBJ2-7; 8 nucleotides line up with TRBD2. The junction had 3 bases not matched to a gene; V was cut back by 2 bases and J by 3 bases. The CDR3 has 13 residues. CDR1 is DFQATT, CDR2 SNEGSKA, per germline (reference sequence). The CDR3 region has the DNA TGCAGTGCTAGATCCAGCGGGAGCTACGAGCAGTACTTC. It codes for CSARSSGSYEQYF.

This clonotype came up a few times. The CDR3 nucleotides read TGCGCCAGCAGCTTGAGGCGCCAGGGCAGCGATACGCAGTATTTT. This sequence encodes CASSLRRQGSDTQYF. The chain combines TRBV5-1 with TRBJ2-3; weak D call: TRBD1 (5 bases). This CDR3 is built from 15 residues. In germline, CDR1 is SGHRS, CDR2 YFSETQ. V was clipped by 1 base and J by 6 bases, with 15 bases between them.

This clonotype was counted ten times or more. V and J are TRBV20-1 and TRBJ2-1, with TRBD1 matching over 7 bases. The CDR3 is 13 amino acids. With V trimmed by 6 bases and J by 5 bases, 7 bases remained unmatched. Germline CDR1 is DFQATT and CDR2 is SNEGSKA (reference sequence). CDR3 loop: CSATFDRDNEQFF. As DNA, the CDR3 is TGCAGTGCCACCTTCGACAGGGACAATGAGCAGTTCTTC.

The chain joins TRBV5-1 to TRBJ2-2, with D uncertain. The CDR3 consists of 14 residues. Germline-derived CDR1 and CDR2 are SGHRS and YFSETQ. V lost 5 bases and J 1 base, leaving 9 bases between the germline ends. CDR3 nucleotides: TGCGCCAGCAGGCTCGGAGAGAACACCGGGGAGCTGTTTTTT. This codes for CASRLGENTGELFF.

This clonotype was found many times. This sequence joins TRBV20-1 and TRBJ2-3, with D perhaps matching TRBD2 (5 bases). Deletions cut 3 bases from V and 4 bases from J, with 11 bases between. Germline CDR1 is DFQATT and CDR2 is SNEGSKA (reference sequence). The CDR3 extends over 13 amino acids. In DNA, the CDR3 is TGCAGTGCTAGTTCGGCGGGTGCAGATACGCAGTATTTT. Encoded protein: CSASSAGADTQYF.

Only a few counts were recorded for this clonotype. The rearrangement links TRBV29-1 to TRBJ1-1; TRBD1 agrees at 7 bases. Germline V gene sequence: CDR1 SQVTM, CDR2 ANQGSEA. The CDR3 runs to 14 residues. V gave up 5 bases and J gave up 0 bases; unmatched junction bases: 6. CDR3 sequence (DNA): TGCAGCGTTACTCAACAGGGGTTGAACACTGAAGCTTTCTTT. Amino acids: CSVTQQGLNTEAFF.

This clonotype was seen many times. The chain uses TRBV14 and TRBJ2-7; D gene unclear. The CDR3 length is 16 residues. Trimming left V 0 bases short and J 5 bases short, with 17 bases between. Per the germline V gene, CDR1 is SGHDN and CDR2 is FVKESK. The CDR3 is CASSQERLVAINEQYF. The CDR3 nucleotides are TGTGCCAGCAGCCAAGAGAGGCTAGTTGCTATAAACGAGCAGTACTTC.

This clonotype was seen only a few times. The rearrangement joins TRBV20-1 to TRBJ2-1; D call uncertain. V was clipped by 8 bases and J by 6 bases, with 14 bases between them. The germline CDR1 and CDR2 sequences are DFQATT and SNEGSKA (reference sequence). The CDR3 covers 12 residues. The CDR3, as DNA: TGCAGTCTAGTCCTTCGAGGCAATGAGCAGTTCTTC. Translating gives CSLVLRGNEQFF.

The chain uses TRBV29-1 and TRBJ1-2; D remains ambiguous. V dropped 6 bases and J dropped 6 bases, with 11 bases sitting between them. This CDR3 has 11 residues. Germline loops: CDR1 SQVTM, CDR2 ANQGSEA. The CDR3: CSVPRVDGYTF. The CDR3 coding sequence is TGCAGCGTACCCCGGGTGGATGGCTACACCTTC.

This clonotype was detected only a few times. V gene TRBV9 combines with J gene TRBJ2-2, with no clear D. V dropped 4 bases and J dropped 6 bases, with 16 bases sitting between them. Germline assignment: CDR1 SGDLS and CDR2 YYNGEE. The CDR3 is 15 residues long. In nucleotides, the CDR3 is TGTGCCAGCAGCTCCGACCCCCTAATATCCGGGGAGCTGTTTTTT. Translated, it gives CASSSDPLISGELFF.

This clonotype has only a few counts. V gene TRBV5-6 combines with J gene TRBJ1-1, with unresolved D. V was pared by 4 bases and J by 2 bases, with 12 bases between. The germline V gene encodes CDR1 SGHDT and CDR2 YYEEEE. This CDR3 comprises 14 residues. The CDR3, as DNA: TGTGCCAGCAGCCTCCGGGGTCCCAACACTGAAGCTTTCTTT. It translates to CASSLRGPNTEAFF.

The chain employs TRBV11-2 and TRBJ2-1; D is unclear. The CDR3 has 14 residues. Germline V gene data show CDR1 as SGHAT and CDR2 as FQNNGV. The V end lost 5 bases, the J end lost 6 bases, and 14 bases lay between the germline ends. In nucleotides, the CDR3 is TGTGCCAGCAGCCGCCCGGGCTTGTCCAATGAGCAGTTCTTC. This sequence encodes CASSRPGLSNEQFF.

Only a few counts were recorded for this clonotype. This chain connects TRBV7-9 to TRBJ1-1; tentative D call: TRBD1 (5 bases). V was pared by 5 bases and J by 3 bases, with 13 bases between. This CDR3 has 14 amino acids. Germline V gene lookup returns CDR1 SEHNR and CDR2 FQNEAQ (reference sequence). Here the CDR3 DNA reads TGTGCCAGCAGCCATCGGGACGGGGACACTGAAGCTTTCTTT. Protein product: CASSHRDGDTEAFF.

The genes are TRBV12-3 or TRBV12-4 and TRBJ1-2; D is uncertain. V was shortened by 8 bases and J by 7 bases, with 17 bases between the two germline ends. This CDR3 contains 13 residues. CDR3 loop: CASQRVPRSGYTF. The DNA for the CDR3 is TGTGCCAGCCAGAGGGTGCCAAGAAGTGGCTACACCTTC.

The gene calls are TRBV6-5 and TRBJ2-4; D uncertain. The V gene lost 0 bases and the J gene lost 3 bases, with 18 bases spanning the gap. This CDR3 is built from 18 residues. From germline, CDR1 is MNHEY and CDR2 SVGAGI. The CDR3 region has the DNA TGTGCCAGCAGTTACTCCCGAAGAGGTTTGCTTGGCAAAAACATTCAGTACTTC. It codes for CASSYSRRGLLGKNIQYF.

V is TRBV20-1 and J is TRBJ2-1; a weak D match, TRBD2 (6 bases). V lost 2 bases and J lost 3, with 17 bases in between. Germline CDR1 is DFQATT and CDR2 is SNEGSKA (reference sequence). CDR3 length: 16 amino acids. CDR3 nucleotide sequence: TGCAGTGCTAGATTGGGCGGTAGCGGAGACTACAATGAGCAGTTCTTC. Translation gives CSARLGGSGDYNEQFF.

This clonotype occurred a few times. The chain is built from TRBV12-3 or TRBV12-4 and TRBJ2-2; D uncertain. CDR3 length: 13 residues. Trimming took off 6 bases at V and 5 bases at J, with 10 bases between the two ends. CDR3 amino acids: CASSSLMTGELFF. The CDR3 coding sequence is TGTGCCAGCAGCTCCCTAATGACCGGGGAGCTGTTTTTT.

The CDR3 reads CAWSEGLAGETQYF. CDR3 DNA sequence: TGTGCCTGGAGTGAAGGACTAGCGGGGGAGACCCAGTACTTC. The rearrangement uses TRBV30 and TRBJ2-5; 12 bases are shared with TRBD2. The germline V gene has CDR1 GTSNPN and CDR2 SVGIG (reference sequence). The CDR3 consists of 14 residues. The ends lost 1 base at V and 5 bases at J; junction bases unmatched: 2.

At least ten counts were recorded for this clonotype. This chain's CDR3 is CASSRLTGNQPQHF. The DNA of the CDR3 is TGTGCCAGCAGCCGCTTGACAGGCAATCAGCCCCAGCATTTT. The chain joins TRBV7-2 to TRBJ1-5, with D possibly matching TRBD1 (5 bases). V lost 5 bases and J lost 2, with 10 bases in between. The CDR3 contains 14 residues. CDR1 and CDR2 (germline): SGHTA, FQGNSA. Using reference TRBV7-2 and TRBJ1-5 for the parts outside the CDR3, the full variable domain is GAGVSQSPSNKVTEKGKDVELRCDPISGHTALYWYRQSLGQGLEFLIYFQGNSAPDKSGLPSDRFSAERTGGSVSTLTIQRTQQEDSAVYLCASSRLTGNQPQHFGDGTRLSIL.

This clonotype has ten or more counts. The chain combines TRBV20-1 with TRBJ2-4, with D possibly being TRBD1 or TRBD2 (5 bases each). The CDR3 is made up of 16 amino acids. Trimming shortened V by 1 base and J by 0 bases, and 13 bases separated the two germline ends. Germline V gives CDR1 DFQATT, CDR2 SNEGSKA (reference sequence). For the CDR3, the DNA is TGCAGTGCTAGAGGACCGGGACCGAGAGCCAAAAACATTCAGTACTTC. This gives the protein CSARGPGPRAKNIQYF.

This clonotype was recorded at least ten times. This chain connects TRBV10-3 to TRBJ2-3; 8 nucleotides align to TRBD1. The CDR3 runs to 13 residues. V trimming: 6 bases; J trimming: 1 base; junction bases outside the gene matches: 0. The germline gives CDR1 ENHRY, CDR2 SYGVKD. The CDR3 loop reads CAIRDRGTDTQYF. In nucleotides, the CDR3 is TGTGCCATCAGGGACAGGGGCACAGATACGCAGTATTTT.